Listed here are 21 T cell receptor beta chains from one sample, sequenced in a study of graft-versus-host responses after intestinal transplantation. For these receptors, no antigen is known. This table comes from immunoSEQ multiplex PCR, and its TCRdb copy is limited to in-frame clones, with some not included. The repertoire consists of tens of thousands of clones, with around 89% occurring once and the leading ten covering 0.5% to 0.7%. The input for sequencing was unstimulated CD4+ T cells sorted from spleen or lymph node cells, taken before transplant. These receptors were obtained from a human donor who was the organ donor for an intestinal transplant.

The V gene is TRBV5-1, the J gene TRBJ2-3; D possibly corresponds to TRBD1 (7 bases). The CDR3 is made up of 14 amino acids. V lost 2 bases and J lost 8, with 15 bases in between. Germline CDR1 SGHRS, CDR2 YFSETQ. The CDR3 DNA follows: TGCGCCAGCAGCTTACAGGGGACTCGCGGTACGCAGTATTTT. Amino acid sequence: CASSLQGTRGTQYF.

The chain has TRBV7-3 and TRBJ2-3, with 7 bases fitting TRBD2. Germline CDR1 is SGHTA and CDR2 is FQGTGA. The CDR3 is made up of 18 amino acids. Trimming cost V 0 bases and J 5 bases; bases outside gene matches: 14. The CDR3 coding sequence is TGTGCCAGCAGCTTAACGGGGGGGGTCGACGTGTGGAGAGATACGCAGTATTTT. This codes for CASSLTGGVDVWRDTQYF.

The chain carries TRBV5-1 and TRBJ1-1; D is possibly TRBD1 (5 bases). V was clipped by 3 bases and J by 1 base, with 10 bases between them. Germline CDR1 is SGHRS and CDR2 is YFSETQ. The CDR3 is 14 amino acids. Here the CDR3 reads CASSSRDRNTEAFF. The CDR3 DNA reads TGCGCCAGCAGCTCCCGTGACAGGAACACTGAAGCTTTCTTT.

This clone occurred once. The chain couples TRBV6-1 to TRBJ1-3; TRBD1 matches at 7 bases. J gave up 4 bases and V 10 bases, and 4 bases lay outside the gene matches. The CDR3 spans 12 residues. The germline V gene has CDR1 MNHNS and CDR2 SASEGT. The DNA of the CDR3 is TGTGCCACCGACAGGGTCGGAAACACCATATATTTT. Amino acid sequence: CATDRVGNTIYF.

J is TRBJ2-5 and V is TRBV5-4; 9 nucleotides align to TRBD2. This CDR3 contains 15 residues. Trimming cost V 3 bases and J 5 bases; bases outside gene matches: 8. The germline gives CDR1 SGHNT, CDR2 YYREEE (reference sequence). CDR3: CASSSRTSEGETQYF. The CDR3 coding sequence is TGTGCCAGCAGCTCCCGGACTAGCGAAGGGGAGACCCAGTACTTC.

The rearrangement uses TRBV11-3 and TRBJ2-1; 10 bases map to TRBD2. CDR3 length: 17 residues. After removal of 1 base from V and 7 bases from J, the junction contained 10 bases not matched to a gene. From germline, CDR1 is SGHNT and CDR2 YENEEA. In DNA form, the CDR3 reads TGTGCCAGCAGCTTAGTAAGGGGGGCTAGCGGGAGTAATGAGCAGTTCTTC. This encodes CASSLVRGASGSNEQFF.

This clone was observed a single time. The CDR3 region is CASSPGQLLPGNTIYF. The CDR3 region has the DNA TGTGCCAGCAGCCCGGGACAGCTACTTCCCGGAAACACCATATATTTT. This chain joins TRBV7-9 and TRBJ1-3; TRBD1 aligns across 7 bases. V shed 5 bases and J 4 bases; nucleotides not matched to a gene: 11. Germline CDR1 SEHNR, CDR2 FQNEAQ (reference sequence). CDR3 length: 16 residues.

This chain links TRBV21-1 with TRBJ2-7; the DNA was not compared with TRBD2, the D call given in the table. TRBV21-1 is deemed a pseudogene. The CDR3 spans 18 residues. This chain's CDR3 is CASSKAQGLAGSSYEQYF. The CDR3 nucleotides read TGTGCCAGCAGCAAAGCTCAGGGACTAGCGGGATCCTCCTACGAGCAGTACTTC.

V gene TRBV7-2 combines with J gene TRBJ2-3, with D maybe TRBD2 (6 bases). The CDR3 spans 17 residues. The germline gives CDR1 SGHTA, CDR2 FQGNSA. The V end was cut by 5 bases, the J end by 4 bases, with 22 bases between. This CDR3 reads CASSPPPTRVGADTQYF. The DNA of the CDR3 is TGTGCCAGCAGCCCGCCACCGACTAGGGTAGGGGCAGATACGCAGTATTTT.

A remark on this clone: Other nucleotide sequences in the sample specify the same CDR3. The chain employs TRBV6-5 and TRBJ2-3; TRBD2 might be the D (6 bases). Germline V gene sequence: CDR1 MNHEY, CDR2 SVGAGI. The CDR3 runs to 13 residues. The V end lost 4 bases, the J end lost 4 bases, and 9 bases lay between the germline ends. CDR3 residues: CASSFPGADTQYF. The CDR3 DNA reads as TGTGCCAGCAGTTTTCCGGGGGCAGATACGCAGTATTTT.

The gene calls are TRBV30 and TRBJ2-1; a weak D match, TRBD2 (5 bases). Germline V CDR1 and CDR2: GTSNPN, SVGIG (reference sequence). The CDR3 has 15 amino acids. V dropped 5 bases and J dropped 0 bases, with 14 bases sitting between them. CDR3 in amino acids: CAWLDRGNSYNEQFF. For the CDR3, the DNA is TGTGCCTGGCTAGATCGGGGAAACTCCTACAATGAGCAGTTCTTC.

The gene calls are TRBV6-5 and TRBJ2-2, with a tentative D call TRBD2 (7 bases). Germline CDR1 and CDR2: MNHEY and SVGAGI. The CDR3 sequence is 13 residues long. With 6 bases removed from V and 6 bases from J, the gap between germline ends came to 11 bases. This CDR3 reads CASRRGGPGELFF. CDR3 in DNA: TGTGCCAGCAGGCGCGGGGGCCCCGGGGAGCTGTTTTTT.

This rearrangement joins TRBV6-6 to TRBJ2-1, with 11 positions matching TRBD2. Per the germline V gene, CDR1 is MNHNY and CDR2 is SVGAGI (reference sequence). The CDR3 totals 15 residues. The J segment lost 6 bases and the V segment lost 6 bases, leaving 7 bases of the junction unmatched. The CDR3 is CASSTTSGRINEQFF. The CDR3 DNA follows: TGTGCCAGCAGCACAACTAGCGGGAGAATCAATGAGCAGTTCTTC.

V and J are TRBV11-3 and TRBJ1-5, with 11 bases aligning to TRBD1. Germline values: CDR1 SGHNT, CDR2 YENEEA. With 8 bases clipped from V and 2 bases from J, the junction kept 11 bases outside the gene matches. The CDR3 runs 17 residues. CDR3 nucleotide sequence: TGTGCCAGCGGAGGGTCCCGGGACAGGGGGGGCAATCAGCCCCAGCATTTT. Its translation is CASGGSRDRGGNQPQHF.

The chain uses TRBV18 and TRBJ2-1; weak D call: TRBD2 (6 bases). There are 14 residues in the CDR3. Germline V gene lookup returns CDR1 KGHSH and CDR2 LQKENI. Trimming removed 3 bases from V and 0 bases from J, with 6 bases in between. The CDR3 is CASSPRGSYNEQFF. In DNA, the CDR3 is TGTGCCAGCTCACCGCGGGGCTCCTACAATGAGCAGTTCTTC.

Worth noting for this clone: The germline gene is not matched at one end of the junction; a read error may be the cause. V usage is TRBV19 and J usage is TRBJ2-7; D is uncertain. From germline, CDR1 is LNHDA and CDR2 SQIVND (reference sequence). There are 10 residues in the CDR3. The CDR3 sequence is CASSLPGLCF. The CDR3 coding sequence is TGTGCCAGTAGTCTCCCCGGTCTGTGCTTC.

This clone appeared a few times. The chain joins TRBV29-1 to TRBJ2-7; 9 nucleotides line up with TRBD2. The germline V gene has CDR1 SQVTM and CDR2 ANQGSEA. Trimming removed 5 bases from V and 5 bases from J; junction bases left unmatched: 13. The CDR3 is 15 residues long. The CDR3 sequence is CSVFARAGGTHEQYF. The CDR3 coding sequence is TGCAGCGTTTTCGCCCGTGCGGGAGGGACCCACGAGCAGTACTTC.

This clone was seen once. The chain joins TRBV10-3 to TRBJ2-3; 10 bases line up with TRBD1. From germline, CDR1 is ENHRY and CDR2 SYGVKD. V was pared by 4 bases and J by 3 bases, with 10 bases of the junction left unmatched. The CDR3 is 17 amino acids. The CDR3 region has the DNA TGTGCCATCAGTGCGTTTGTAGGGACAGGGGATACAGATACGCAGTATTTT. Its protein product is CAISAFVGTGDTDTQYF.

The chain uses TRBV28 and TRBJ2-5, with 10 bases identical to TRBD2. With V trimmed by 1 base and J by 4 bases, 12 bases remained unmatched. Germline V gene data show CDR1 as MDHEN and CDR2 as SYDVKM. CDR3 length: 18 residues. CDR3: CASSLLAGGSSGTETQYF. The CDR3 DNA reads TGTGCCAGCAGTTTATTAGCGGGGGGTTCTAGCGGGACAGAGACCCAGTACTTC.

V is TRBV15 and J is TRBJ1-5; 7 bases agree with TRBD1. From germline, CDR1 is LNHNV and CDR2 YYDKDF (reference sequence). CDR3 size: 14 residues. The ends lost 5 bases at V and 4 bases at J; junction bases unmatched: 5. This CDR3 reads CATSLGTENQPQHF. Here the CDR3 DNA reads TGTGCCACCAGCCTCGGGACAGAGAATCAGCCCCAGCATTTT.

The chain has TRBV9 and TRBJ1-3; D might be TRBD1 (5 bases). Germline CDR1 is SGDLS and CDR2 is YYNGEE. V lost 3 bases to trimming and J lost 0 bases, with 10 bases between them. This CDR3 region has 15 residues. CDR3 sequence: CASSATVVSGNTIYF. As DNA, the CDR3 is TGTGCCAGCAGCGCGACAGTGGTCTCTGGAAACACCATATATTTT. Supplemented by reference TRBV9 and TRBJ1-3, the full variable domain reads DSGVTQTPKHLITATGQRVTLRCSPRSGDLSVYWYQQSLDQGLQFLIQYYNGEERAKGNILERFSAQQFPDLHSELNLSSLELGDSALYFCASSATVVSGNTIYFGEGSWLTVV.